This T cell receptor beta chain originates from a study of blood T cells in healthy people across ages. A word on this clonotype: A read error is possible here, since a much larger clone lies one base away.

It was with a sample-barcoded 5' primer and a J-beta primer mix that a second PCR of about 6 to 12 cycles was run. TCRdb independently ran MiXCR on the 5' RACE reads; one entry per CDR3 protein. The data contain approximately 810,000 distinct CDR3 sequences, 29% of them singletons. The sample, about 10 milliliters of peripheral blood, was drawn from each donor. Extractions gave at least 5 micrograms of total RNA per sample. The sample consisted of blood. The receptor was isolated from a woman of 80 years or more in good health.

The CDR3 sequence is CASSYGANSPPHF. The CDR3 DNA sequence: TGTGCCAGCAGCTACGGAGCCAATTCACCCCCCCACTTT. The genes are TRBV5-6 and TRBJ1-6; no clear D. In germline, CDR1 is SGHDT, CDR2 YYEEEE. This CDR3 is built from 13 residues.